The rows below give T cell receptor beta chains drawn from one sample of a study of identical twins. TCRdb re-called the 5' RACE reads with MiXCR, one entry per CDR3 protein. The sample holds 500,000 or so distinct CDR3 sequences; around 20% are singletons and the top ten take about 0.91%. The data were also submitted as part of a second study, on T cells expressing NK-cell markers.

Sequencing input: CD4+ T cells sorted from blood. The receptors originated from a woman younger than 35 in good health. CDR3s include the opening cysteine and the closing phenylalanine or tryptophan. The order of the fields is J gene, D gene, clone size, V gene, CDR3 DNA, CDR3 protein. The D gene is left open where the match is weak. The size entry is marked missing in some rows and otherwise reads once, few, many or a size class.

TRBJ1-1 - - TRBV29-1 TGCAGCGTTGATATCGGGGGGAACACTGAAGCTTTCTTT CSVDIGGNTEAFF
TRBJ1-2 TRBD1 - TRBV6-2/TRBV6-3 TGTGCCAGCAGTCAGCCGAGTCTACAGGGGCCCCCTGGCTACACCTTC CASSQPSLQGPPGYTF
TRBJ2-3 - few TRBV7-2 TGTGCCAGCAGCACCCGGGACTTGACGCAGTATTTT CASSTRDLTQYF
TRBJ2-1 TRBD1 - TRBV5-1 TGCGCCAGCAGCCCGAGGGACAGGGGAGACAATGAGCAGTTCTTC CASSPRDRGDNEQFF
TRBJ2-7 - many TRBV7-9 TGTGCCAGCAGCGTGACCTACGAGCAGTACTTC CASSVTYEQYF
TRBJ1-5 - few TRBV6-5 TGTGCCACCAGACAGGGCAATCAGCCCCAGCATTTT CATRQGNQPQHF
TRBJ2-2 - - TRBV7-9 TGTGCCAGCAGCTCTACCGCGGAGCTGTTTTTT CASSSTAELFF
TRBJ2-3 - few TRBV20-1 TGCAGTGCTGACCCGGGCCAGCTCCTACCCACAGATACGCAGTATTTT CSADPGQLLPTDTQYF
TRBJ2-7 TRBD1 - TRBV20-1 TGCAGTGCGACGGACAGGGCCGCGGGCGAGCAGTACTTC CSATDRAAGEQYF
TRBJ2-7 - - TRBV5-1 TGCGCCAGCAGCGGGGGCAGAACCTACGAGCAGTACTTC CASSGGRTYEQYF
TRBJ2-4 TRBD1 - TRBV10-3 TGTGCCATCAGTGATCCCGGACAGGGGAAGGACATTCAGTACTTC CAISDPGQGKDIQYF
TRBJ2-1 - - TRBV20-1 TGCAGTGCTAGCGCGGCGAGTATAAGGGGTGGTGGGCAGTTCTTC CSASAASIRGGGQFF
TRBJ2-1 - many TRBV5-6 TGTGCCAGCAGCTTGGTGGGAAGGAGATACAATGAGCAGTTCTTC CASSLVGRRYNEQFF
TRBJ2-5 - few TRBV20-1 TGCAGTGCTAGAGAGGTGCCCAGTCAAGAGACCCAGTACTTC CSAREVPSQETQYF
TRBJ2-7 - - TRBV7-2 TGTGCCAGCAGCTTTATCGGTCCCGAGCAGTACTTC CASSFIGPEQYF
TRBJ2-2 - - TRBV5-1 TGCGCCAGCAGCTCTCAGGGACACGGCGGGGAGCTGTTTTTT CASSSQGHGGELFF
TRBJ1-5 TRBD1 few TRBV27 TGTGCCAGCAGTTTATTAGGAGGGACAGGTGATGGCAATCAGCCCCAGCATTTT CASSLLGGTGDGNQPQHF
TRBJ1-6 TRBD1 - TRBV20-1 TGCAGTGCCATACTTACAGGGGGAAATTCACCCCTCCACTTT CSAILTGGNSPLHF
TRBJ1-3 - - TRBV20-1 TGCAGTGCTCGGAGACCGAGATCCTACTCTGGAAACACCATATATTTT CSARRPRSYSGNTIYF
TRBJ2-7 - - TRBV6-1 TGTGCCAGCAGTGACGGTTTGGGCGTCCCCGAGCAGTACTTC CASSDGLGVPEQYF
TRBJ1-1 - once TRBV6-8 TGTGCCAGCAGTTACGCGGGGTGGGGGACGGACACTGAAGCTTTCTTT CASSYAGWGTDTEAFF
TRBJ2-1 TRBD2 - TRBV5-1 TGCGCCAGCAGCCCAGCGGGAGAAGGGGGTGAGCAGTTCTTC CASSPAGEGGEQFF
TRBJ1-3 - few TRBV7-2 TGTGCCAGCAGCTTAAACCCCGGAGGCCTCGGGGGAAACACCATATATTTT CASSLNPGGLGGNTIYF
TRBJ2-7 - few TRBV5-1 TGCGCCAGCAGCGGAGAGGTCGCCTACGAGCAGTACTTC CASSGEVAYEQYF
TRBJ1-1 - many TRBV12-3/TRBV12-4 TGTGCCAGCAGTCTTTCCGGTGTACACGGTGAAGCTTTCTTT CASSLSGVHGEAFF
TRBJ2-4 - many TRBV6-1 TGTGCCAGCAGTCCCCGGGACGGTAAAAACATTCAGTACTTC CASSPRDGKNIQYF
TRBJ1-2 - - TRBV18 TGTGCCAGCTCGTTGACAGAGGGATATGGCTACACCTTC CASSLTEGYGYTF
TRBJ2-1 TRBD2 few TRBV27 TGTGCCAGCAGTTCAGGACTAGCGGGGACAGTCGGGCAGTTCTTC CASSSGLAGTVGQFF
TRBJ2-7 - many TRBV12-5 TGTGCTAGTGGTTCCACCCCTGATGGGAGAGTGGCCTACGAGCAGTACTTC CASGSTPDGRVAYEQYF
TRBJ2-3 TRBD2 - TRBV5-1 TGCGCCAGCAGCCCGAATCCAGCGGGAGGGCCGCCAGATACGCAGTATTTT CASSPNPAGGPPDTQYF
TRBJ2-7 - - TRBV29-1 TGCAGCGTTGAAAAGGGTACACCCCGATTCGACGAGCAGTACTTC CSVEKGTPRFDEQYF
TRBJ2-5 - few TRBV20-1 TGCAGTGCTAAAGGGATGGAGACCCAGTACTTC CSAKGMETQYF
TRBJ2-3 - - TRBV28 TGTGCCAGCAGCCTATCGAGGGGGGATTCAGATACGCAGTATTTT CASSLSRGDSDTQYF
TRBJ2-7 - few TRBV5-1 TGCGCCAGCAGCCCCCGGGAATATGACTACGAGCAGTACTTC CASSPREYDYEQYF
TRBJ2-2 TRBD1 few TRBV2 TGTGCCAGCAGAGTCAGGACAGGTCGAACCGGGGAGCTGTTTTTT CASRVRTGRTGELFF
TRBJ2-7 TRBD1 - TRBV5-1 TGCGCCAGCAGCTCGGGACAGCGCTACTACGAGCAGTACTTC CASSSGQRYYEQYF
TRBJ2-1 TRBD2 few TRBV15 TGTGCCACCGGTAGCGGGAGGACCTCTAATGAGCAGTTCTTC CATGSGRTSNEQFF